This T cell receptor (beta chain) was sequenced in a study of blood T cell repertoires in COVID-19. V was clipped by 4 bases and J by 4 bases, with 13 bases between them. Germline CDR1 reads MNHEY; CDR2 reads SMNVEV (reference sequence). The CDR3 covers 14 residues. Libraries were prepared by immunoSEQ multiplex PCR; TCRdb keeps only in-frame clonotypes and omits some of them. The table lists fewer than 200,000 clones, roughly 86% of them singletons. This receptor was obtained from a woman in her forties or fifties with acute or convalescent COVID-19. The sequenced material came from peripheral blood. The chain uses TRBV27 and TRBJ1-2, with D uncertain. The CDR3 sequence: CASSSRGELYGYTF. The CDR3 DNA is TGTGCCAGCAGTTCCCGTGGAGAACTCTATGGCTACACCTTC.